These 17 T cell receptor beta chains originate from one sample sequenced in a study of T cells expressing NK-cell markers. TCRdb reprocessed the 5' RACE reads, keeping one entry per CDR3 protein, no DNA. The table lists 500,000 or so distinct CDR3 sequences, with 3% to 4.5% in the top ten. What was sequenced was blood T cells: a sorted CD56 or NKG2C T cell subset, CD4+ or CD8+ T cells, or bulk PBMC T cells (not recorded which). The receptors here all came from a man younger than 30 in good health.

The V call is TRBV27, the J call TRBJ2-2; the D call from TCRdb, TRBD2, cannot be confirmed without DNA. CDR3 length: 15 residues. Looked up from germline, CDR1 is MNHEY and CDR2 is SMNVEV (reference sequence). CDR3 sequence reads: CASSFSTGGFGELFF.

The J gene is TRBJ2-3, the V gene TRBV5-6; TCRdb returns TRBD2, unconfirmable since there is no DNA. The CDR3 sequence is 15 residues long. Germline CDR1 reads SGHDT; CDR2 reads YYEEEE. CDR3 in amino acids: CASSRLVLTTDTQYF.

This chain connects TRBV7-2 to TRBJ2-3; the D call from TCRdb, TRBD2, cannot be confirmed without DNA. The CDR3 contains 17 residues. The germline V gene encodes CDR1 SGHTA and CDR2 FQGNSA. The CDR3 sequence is CASSSLLLGGPQDTQYF.

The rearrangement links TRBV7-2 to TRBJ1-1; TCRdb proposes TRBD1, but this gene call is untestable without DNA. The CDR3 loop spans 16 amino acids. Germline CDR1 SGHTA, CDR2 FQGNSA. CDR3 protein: CASSLTQGWMNTEAFF.

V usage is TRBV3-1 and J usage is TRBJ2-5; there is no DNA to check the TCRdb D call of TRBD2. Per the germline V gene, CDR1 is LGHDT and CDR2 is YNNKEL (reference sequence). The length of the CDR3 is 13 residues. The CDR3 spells CASREGEEETQYF.

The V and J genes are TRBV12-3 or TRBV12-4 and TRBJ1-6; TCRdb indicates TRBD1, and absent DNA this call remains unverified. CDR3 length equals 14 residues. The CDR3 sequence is CASSPQGRESPLHF.

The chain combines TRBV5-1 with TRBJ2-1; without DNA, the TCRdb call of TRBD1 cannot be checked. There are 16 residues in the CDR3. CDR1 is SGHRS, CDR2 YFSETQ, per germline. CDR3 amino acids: CASSSVGQGAVNEQFF.

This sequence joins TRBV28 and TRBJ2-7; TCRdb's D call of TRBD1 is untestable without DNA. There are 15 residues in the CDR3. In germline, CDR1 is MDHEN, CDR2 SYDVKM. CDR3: CASSSGTGILYEQYF.

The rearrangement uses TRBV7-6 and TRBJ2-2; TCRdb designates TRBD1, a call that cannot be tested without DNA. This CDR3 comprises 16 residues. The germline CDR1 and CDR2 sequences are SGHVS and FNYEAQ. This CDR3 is CASSLRDRGQGGELFF.

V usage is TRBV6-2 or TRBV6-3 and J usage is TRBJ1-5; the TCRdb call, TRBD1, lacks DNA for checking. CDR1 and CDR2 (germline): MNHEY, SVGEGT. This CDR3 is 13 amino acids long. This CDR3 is CASKRGGNQPQHF.

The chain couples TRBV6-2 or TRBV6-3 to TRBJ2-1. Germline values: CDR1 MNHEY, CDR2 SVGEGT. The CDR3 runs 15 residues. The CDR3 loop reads CASNIELASYNEQFF.

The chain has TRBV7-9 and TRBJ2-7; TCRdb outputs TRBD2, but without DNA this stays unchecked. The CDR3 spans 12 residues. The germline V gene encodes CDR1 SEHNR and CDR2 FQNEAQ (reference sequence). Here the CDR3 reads CASSFGDSGQYF.

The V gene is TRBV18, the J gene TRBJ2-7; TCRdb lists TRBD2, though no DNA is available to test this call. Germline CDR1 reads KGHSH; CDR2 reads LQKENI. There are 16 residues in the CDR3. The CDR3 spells CASSPRSTSGTYGQYF.

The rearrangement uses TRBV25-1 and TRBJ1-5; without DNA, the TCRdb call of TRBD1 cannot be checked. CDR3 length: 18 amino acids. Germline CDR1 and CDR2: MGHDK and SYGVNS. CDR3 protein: CASEGGPGQGLDNQPQHF.

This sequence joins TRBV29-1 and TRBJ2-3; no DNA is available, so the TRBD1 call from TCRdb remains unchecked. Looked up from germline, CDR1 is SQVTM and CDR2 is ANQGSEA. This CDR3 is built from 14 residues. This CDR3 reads CSVDHGGMTDTQYF.

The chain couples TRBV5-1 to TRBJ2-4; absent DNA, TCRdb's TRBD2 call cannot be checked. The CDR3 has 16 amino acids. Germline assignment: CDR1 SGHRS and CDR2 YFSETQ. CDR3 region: CASSPGLALAKNIQYF.

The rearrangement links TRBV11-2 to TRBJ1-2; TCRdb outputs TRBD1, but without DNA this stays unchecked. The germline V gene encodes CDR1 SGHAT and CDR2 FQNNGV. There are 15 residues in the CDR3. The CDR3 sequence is CASSLARDTNYGYTF.